Presented here are 10 T cell receptor beta chains from one specimen sequenced in a study of beta chain features in type 1 diabetes listed by TCRdb under 2018. The library was obtained by the immunoSEQ multiplex PCR assay. The High Capacity cDNA Reverse Transcription Kit was used to reverse transcribe all of the isolated RNA, meaning that expressed TCRB transcripts were what got sequenced. Entries here come from immuneACCESS through TCRdb and include only in-frame sequences with V and J called. Some clones fail to appear in such tables; in the studies checked, an unresolved V gene covers under half of the shortfall, and the cause of the remainder is unknown. For this sample the table gives 400,000 to 600,000 clones, of which approximately 31% were detected only once. The ten largest make up 0.05% to 0.07% of the sample. The material sequenced was naive CD4+ T cells from blood. The cell subset or site label, read with the paper, signifies: true naive CD4+ T cells. These receptor sequences come from a man aged 18-30 years in good health.

In its sample, this clone was seen a few times. The V call is TRBV4-3, the J call TRBJ2-2; D tentatively fits TRBD1 or TRBD2 (5 bases each). V lost 0 bases to trimming and J lost 0 bases, with 11 bases between them. The CDR3 runs to 17 residues. CDR1 and CDR2 from the germline V gene are LGHNA and YSLEER. The CDR3 DNA follows: TGCGCCAGCAGCCAAGATGTGCAGGGACCGAACACCGGGGAGCTGTTTTTT. Translated: CASSQDVQGPNTGELFF.

The rearrangement joins TRBV7-9 to TRBJ1-4, with 7 bases aligning to TRBD1. Germline-derived CDR1 and CDR2 are SEHNR and FQNEAQ (reference sequence). Unmatched junction bases numbered 14, after V lost 5 bases and J lost 8 bases. CDR3 length: 16 residues. The CDR3 reads CASSVSYRGAMEKLFF. CDR3 DNA sequence: TGTGCCAGCAGCGTATCCTACAGGGGCGCAATGGAAAAACTGTTTTTT.

This clone was detected a few times. The chain uses TRBV7-2 and TRBJ2-5, with D unresolved. Germline V gene lookup returns CDR1 SGHTA and CDR2 FQGNSA. V shed 5 bases and J shed 7 bases, with 14 bases lying between them. The CDR3 sequence is 13 residues long. For the CDR3, the DNA is TGTGCCAGCAGCCCCGAGCGACGTGGGACCCAGTACTTC. Translating gives CASSPERRGTQYF.

This clone was recorded a few times. Other nucleotide sequences from this sample produce the same CDR3. The V call is TRBV29-1, the J call TRBJ2-7; D might be TRBD2 (5 bases). V lost 6 bases, J lost 2 bases, and 8 bases lay in between. The CDR3 consists of 11 residues. From germline, CDR1 is SQVTM and CDR2 ANQGSEA. The DNA for the CDR3 is TGCAGCGTAGTCGGGACCTACGAGCAGTACTTC. The encoded protein is CSVVGTYEQYF.

The chain has TRBV29-1 and TRBJ1-2; maybe TRBD1 (6 bases). The ends were cut back, 6 bases at V and 6 bases at J, with 20 bases in the middle. CDR1 SQVTM and CDR2 ANQGSEA come from the germline V gene. The CDR3 spans 14 residues. DNA of the CDR3: TGCAGCGTGGAATTGGTAACAGGGTCGGATGGCTACACCTTC. This codes for CSVELVTGSDGYTF.

This clone was seen only a few times. This chain uses TRBV25-1 with TRBJ2-1, with D tentatively TRBD2 (5 bases). Germline lookup yields CDR1 MGHDK and CDR2 SYGVNS. V was clipped by 2 bases and J by 2 bases, with 10 bases between them. The CDR3 covers 15 residues. CDR3 DNA: TGTGCCAGCAGTGAAAATATAGCGCCCTACAATGAGCAGTTCTTC. Residues: CASSENIAPYNEQFF.

The chain couples TRBV25-1 to TRBJ1-2, with 9 bases that match TRBD1. The CDR3 contains 16 residues. Trimming took 1 base from V and 5 from J; bases not matched to a gene: 8. Germline V CDR1 and CDR2: MGHDK, SYGVNS. The CDR3 nucleotides read TGTGCCAGCAGTGAATCGGGGGACAGGGCCTATTATGGCTACACCTTC. Translated, it gives CASSESGDRAYYGYTF.

The chain recombines TRBV9 with TRBJ2-2; D may be TRBD2 (5 bases). The germline V gene encodes CDR1 SGDLS and CDR2 YYNGEE. V gave up 4 bases and J gave up 5 bases, with 9 bases separating them. The CDR3 length is 13 residues. The CDR3 spells CASSKLVTGELFF. As DNA, the CDR3 is TGTGCCAGCAGCAAACTAGTTACCGGGGAGCTGTTTTTT.

CDR3 region: CASSPGGTGGYFSYNEQFF. DNA for the CDR3: TGTGCCAGCAGCCCCGGTGGGACAGGGGGCTATTTCTCCTACAATGAGCAGTTCTTC. The chain is built from TRBV14 and TRBJ2-1; 12 bases match TRBD1. This CDR3 is 19 amino acids long. V was clipped by 4 bases and J by 0 bases; unmatched bases: 10. The V gene's germline CDR1 is SGHDN and CDR2 FVKESK.

The chain recombines TRBV4-3 with TRBJ2-2, with unresolved D. Trimming left V 0 bases short and J 5 bases short, with 7 bases between. Germline-derived CDR1 and CDR2 are LGHNA and YSLEER. The CDR3 runs to 14 residues. The CDR3: CASSQDRVTGELFF. Here the CDR3 DNA reads TGCGCCAGCAGCCAAGATCGCGTAACCGGGGAGCTGTTTTTT.